A single sample is the source of the 10 T cell receptor beta chains below, sequenced in a study of T-cell memory formation after mild COVID-19. TCRdb independently ran MiXCR on the 5' RACE reads; one entry per CDR3 protein. The sample has fewer than 700,000 distinct CDR3 sequences, about a fifth seen once; the top ten hold roughly 9.1%. The sample taken for sequencing was PBMCs or a T cell subset sorted from them (not recorded which). Receptors were obtained from an adult woman who had mild COVID-19 (a few samples of this study predate the infection). Cell type and time point are not known.

The V and J genes are TRBV5-5 and TRBJ2-7; TRBD1 is a possible D gene (5 bases). This CDR3 contains 13 residues. CDR1 is SGHKS and CDR2 is YYEKEE in the germline V gene (reference sequence). With 0 bases removed from V and 3 bases from J, the gap between germline ends came to 7 bases. CDR3 protein: CASSLGTHYEQYF. CDR3 DNA: TGTGCCAGCAGCTTGGGGACACACTACGAGCAGTACTTC.

The chain has TRBV6-5 and TRBJ1-5, with 9 bases that match TRBD1. Germline V gene data show CDR1 as MNHEY and CDR2 as SVGAGI. This CDR3 has 15 residues. With V trimmed by 5 bases and J by 6 bases, 8 bases remained unmatched. In DNA form, the CDR3 reads TGTGCCAGCAGTACCGGACAGGGGAGTTCTCAGCCCCAGCATTTT. Its translation is CASSTGQGSSQPQHF.

The chain has TRBV18 and TRBJ1-1, with 8 bases lining up with TRBD1. There are 15 residues in the CDR3. Germline trimming cut 2 bases from V and 4 bases from J; bases unmatched to any gene: 6. Germline values: CDR1 KGHSH, CDR2 LQKENI. The CDR3 DNA follows: TGTGCCAGCTCACCAGATGACAGGGGCCCCACTGAAGCTTTCTTT. Translation gives CASSPDDRGPTEAFF.

This clonotype was seen more than once but under ten times. CDR3 amino acids: CASSIGSEYGYTF. CDR3 sequence (DNA): TGTGCCAGCAGCATCGGCAGTGAATATGGCTACACCTTC. This chain links TRBV11-1 with TRBJ1-2; D is undetermined. The CDR3 consists of 13 residues. Trimming shortened V by 5 bases and J by 5 bases, and 12 bases separated the two germline ends. Germline-derived CDR1 and CDR2 are SGHAT and FQDESV (reference sequence).

This chain joins TRBV6-1 and TRBJ1-1; D is ambiguous. Germline assignment: CDR1 MNHNS and CDR2 SASEGT. This CDR3 region has 11 residues. The V end lost 8 bases, the J end lost 1 base, and 5 bases lay between the germline ends. The CDR3 DNA reads as TGTGCCAGCGCAAAGAACACTGAAGCTTTCTTT. Its protein is CASAKNTEAFF.

This rearrangement joins TRBV10-3 to TRBJ1-5; D is undetermined. Germline V gives CDR1 ENHRY, CDR2 SYGVKD. The V and J ends lost 2 bases and 0 bases respectively, with 8 bases between them. The CDR3 contains 15 residues. This CDR3 is CAISEEGHSNQPQHF. The CDR3 DNA reads as TGTGCCATCAGTGAGGAGGGTCATAGCAATCAGCCCCAGCATTTT.

V is TRBV7-9 and J is TRBJ2-7; tentatively, D is TRBD2 (5 bases). The germline V gene has CDR1 SEHNR and CDR2 FQNEAQ (reference sequence). This CDR3 is 15 amino acids long. Trimming stripped 1 base from V and 3 bases from J, with 13 bases between. Here the CDR3 DNA reads TGTGCCAGCAGCTTAGGTCTAGGGAGACGCTACGAGCAGTACTTC. Translating gives CASSLGLGRRYEQYF.

The chain combines TRBV12-3 or TRBV12-4 with TRBJ2-1; D possibly matches TRBD1 or TRBD2 (6 bases each). Trimming cost V 5 bases and J 2 bases, with 22 bases left between them. The CDR3 has 18 amino acids. CDR3 in amino acids: CASSPPEGFRGTYNEQFF. CDR3 bases: TGTGCCAGCAGTCCGCCGGAGGGCTTTAGGGGGACCTACAATGAGCAGTTCTTC.

The chain couples TRBV24-1 to TRBJ2-4; 8 bases map to TRBD1. The CDR3 totals 11 residues. Looked up from germline, CDR1 is KGHDR and CDR2 is SFDVKD. After removal of 0 bases from V and 16 bases from J, the junction contained 1 base not matched to a gene. The CDR3 sequence: CATSDLGQGYF. CDR3 coding DNA: TGTGCCACCAGTGATTTGGGACAGGGATACTTC.

The rearrangement joins TRBV20-1 to TRBJ2-5; 14 bases align to TRBD2. CDR1 DFQATT and CDR2 SNEGSKA come from the germline V gene (reference sequence). CDR3 length equals 15 residues. V lost 6 bases, J lost 7 bases, and 10 bases stayed unmatched. CDR3 DNA sequence: TGCAGTGCGTCGACTAGCGGGGGGGCCGTGGGGACCCAGTACTTC. Translation: CSASTSGGAVGTQYF.